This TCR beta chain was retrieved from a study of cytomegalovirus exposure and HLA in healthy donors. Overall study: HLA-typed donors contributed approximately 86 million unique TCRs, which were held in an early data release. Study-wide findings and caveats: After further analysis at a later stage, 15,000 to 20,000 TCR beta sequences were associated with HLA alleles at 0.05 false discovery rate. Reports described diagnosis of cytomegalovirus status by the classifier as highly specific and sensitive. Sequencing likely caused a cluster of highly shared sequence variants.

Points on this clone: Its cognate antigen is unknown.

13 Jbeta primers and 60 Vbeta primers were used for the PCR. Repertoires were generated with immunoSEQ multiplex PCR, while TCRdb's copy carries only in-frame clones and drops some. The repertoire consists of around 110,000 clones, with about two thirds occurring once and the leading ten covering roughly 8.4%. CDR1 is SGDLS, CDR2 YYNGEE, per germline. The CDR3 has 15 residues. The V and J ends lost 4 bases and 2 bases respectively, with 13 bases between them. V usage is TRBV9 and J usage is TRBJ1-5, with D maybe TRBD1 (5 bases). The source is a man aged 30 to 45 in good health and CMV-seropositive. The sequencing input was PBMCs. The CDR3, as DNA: TGTGCCAGCAGCCCCCGCTTGGGGCGCAATCAGCCCCAGCATTTT. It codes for CASSPRLGRNQPQHF.